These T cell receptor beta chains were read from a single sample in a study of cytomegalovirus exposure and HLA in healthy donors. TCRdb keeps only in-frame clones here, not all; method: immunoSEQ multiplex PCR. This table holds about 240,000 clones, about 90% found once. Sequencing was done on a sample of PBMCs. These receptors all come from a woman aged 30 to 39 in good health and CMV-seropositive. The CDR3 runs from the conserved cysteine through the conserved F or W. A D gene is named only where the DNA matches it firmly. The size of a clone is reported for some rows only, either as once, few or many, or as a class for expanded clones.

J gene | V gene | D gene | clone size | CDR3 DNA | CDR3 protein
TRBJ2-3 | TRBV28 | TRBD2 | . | TGTGCCAGCAGTTTAGCGGGAGGGCCGACAGATACGCAGTATTTT | CASSLAGGPTDTQYF
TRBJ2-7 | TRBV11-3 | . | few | TGTGCCAGCAGCTTTCCCGGGGGACCCTACGAGCAGTACTTC | CASSFPGGPYEQYF
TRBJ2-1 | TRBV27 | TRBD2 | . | TGTGCCAGCAGTTTCTATTGGACTAGCGGGAGAGGGGAGCAGTTCTTC | CASSFYWTSGRGEQFF
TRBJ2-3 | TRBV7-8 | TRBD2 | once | TGTGCCAGCAGCTTACGACTAGCGGGAGAGGCAGATACGCAGTATTTT | CASSLRLAGEADTQYF
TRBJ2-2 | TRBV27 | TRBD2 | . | TGTGCCAGCAGTTTACGGGGGGCCGGGGAGCTGTTTTTT | CASSLRGAGELFF
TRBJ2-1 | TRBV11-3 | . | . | TGTGCCAGCAGGCCCTCCTCTAGCCGAACCTTCTTC | CASRPSSSRTFF
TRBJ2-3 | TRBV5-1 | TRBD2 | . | TGCGCCAGCAGCCTCGGACTAGCGGAAGATACGCAGTATTTT | CASSLGLAEDTQYF
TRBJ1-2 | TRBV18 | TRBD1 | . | TGTGCCAGCTCACCGGACAGGACTCCCCTGGGCTACACCTTC | CASSPDRTPLGYTF
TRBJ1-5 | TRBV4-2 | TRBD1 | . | TGTGCCAGCAAACAGGGGGTCGGCAGCAATCAGCCCCAGCATTTT | CASKQGVGSNQPQHF
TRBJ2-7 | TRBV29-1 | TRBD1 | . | TGCAGCGCTATGACAGGGGCCTACGAGCAGTACTTC | CSAMTGAYEQYF